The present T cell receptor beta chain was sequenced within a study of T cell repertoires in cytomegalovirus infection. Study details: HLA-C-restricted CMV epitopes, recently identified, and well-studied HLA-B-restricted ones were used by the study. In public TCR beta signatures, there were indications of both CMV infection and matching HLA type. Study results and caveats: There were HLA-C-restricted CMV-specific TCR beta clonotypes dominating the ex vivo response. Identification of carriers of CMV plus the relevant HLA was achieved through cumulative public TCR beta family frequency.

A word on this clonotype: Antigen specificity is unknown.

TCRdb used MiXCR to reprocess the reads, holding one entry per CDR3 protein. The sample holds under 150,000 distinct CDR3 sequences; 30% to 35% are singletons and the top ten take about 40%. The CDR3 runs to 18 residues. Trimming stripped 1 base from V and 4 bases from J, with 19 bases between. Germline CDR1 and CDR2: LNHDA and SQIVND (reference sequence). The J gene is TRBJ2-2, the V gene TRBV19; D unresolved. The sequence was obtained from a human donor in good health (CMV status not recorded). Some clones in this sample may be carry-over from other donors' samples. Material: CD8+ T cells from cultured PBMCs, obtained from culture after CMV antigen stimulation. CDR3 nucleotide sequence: TGTGCCAGTAGTATAGTTCTCTGGGCCGGGTCGGGCACCGGGGAGCTGTTTTTT. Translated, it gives CASSIVLWAGSGTGELFF.